This TCR beta chain was identified in a study of cytomegalovirus exposure and HLA in healthy donors. General observations from the study: In a later analysis, V- and J-gene trimming of beta chains associated with a DCLRE1C missense variant, replicated independently. A previous analysis found most TCR beta V segments productive roughly 90% or roughly 30% of the time. Generally TCR sequences proved uncommon, though certain public TCRs appeared in numerous donors.

This PCR relied on a set of 60 Vbeta primers and 13 Jbeta primers. Assay: immunoSEQ multiplex PCR; the TCRdb copy retains only in-frame clones and omits some. The sample has 130,000 or so clones, 65% to 75% seen once. Between the trimmed V and J ends, which lost 0 bases and 4 bases, there was a span of 19 bases. CDR1 and CDR2 from the germline V gene are SNHLY and FYNNEI. This CDR3 has 17 amino acids. Points on this clone: Its specificity is unknown.

The TCR comes from a middle-aged man in good health and CMV-seropositive. The sequencing sample was made of PBMCs. The rearrangement uses TRBV2 and TRBJ2-7; D is possibly TRBD1 (5 bases). CDR3 in amino acids: CASSEALLGQSFYEQYF. The CDR3 DNA is TGTGCCAGCAGTGAAGCGCTTCTGGGGCAATCCTTTTACGAGCAGTACTTC.